A selection of T cell receptor beta chains follows, all from one sample in a study of blood T cell repertoires in COVID-19. Generated by immunoSEQ multiplex PCR, the TCRdb table keeps only in-frame clones and is missing some. The sample has approximately 100,000 clones; 70% to 80% are singletons. The specimen was peripheral blood. These receptors came from a man between 65 and 85 years old with active or convalescent COVID-19. CDR3s include the opening cysteine and the closing phenylalanine or tryptophan. D genes are given only for firm matches. Size tells how often a clone was seen (once, few, many) or the class of an expanded clone, and some rows leave it out.

size: NA; length: 16; V: TRBV7-2; J: TRBJ2-3; D: TRBD2; DNA: TGTGCCAGCAGCAAAAGGCGGGGCGGGGGGATAGATACGCAGTATTTT; CDR3: CASSKRRGGGIDTQYF
size: NA; length: 15; V: TRBV6-5; J: TRBJ1-5; D: TRBD1; DNA: TGTGCCAGCAGCGGGACAGGGAACTGGAATCAGCCCCAGCATTTT; CDR3: CASSGTGNWNQPQHF
size: NA; length: 14; V: TRBV7-3; J: TRBJ2-2; D: TRBD2; DNA: TGTGCCAGCAGTCCTGCGGGGGGCACCGGGGAGCTGTTTTTT; CDR3: CASSPAGGTGELFF
size: NA; length: 15; V: TRBV6-6; J: TRBJ1-1; D: NA; DNA: TGTGCCAGCAGTTTTACTGGGGGGAGGAACACTGAAGCTTTCTTT; CDR3: CASSFTGGRNTEAFF
size: NA; length: 16; V: TRBV9; J: TRBJ1-6; D: NA; DNA: TGTGCCAGCAGCTCAGCGGCGGGCGGAGATAATTCACCCCTCCACTTT; CDR3: CASSSAAGGDNSPLHF
size: NA; length: 15; V: TRBV10-1; J: TRBJ1-1; D: NA; DNA: TGCGCCAGCAGTGACGACAGCCTCGGTAACACTGAAGCTTTCTTT; CDR3: CASSDDSLGNTEAFF
size: NA; length: 13; V: TRBV10-1; J: TRBJ1-1; D: TRBD1; DNA: TGCGCCAGCAGTGGACAGGGTAACACTGAAGCTTTCTTT; CDR3: CASSGQGNTEAFF
size: few; length: 15; V: TRBV6-5; J: TRBJ2-5; D: NA; DNA: TGTGCCAGCAGTCCTCAGTTCGGGCTAGCGGAGACCCAGTACTTC; CDR3: CASSPQFGLAETQYF
size: NA; length: 14; V: TRBV7-2; J: TRBJ2-7; D: NA; DNA: TGTGCCAGCAGCCCCAGACGAGGGAGCTACGAGCAGTACTTC; CDR3: CASSPRRGSYEQYF
size: few; length: 14; V: TRBV9; J: TRBJ1-6; D: NA; DNA: TGTGCCAGCAGCGTAGGCCTAAATAATTCACCCCTCCACTTT; CDR3: CASSVGLNNSPLHF
size: NA; length: 13; V: TRBV2; J: TRBJ1-1; D: TRBD1; DNA: TGTGCCCGGGACACAGGGGGCAAAACTGAAGCTTTCTTT; CDR3: CARDTGGKTEAFF
size: once; length: 15; V: TRBV5-5; J: TRBJ2-7; D: TRBD2; DNA: TGTGCCAGCAGGGGGACTAGCGGGAGTCTCTACGAGCAGTACTTC; CDR3: CASRGTSGSLYEQYF
size: NA; length: 16; V: TRBV10-2; J: TRBJ1-5; D: NA; DNA: TGCGCCAGCAGTGAGAGTCCAGGTTATAGCAATCAGCCCCAGCATTTT; CDR3: CASSESPGYSNQPQHF
size: NA; length: 15; V: TRBV7-2; J: TRBJ2-1; D: TRBD2; DNA: TGTGCCAGCAGCCGGACTAGCGGGGTCTACAATGAGCAGTTCTTC; CDR3: CASSRTSGVYNEQFF
size: once; length: 13; V: TRBV5-4; J: TRBJ1-1; D: NA; DNA: TGTGCCACCATGGGGCGCATGAACACTGAAGCTTTCTTT; CDR3: CATMGRMNTEAFF
size: NA; length: 17; V: TRBV5-1; J: TRBJ1-3; D: NA; DNA: TGCGCCAGCAGCTTGTCTTTGAGTTCCGGGTCTGGAAACACCATATATTTT; CDR3: CASSLSLSSGSGNTIYF
size: NA; length: 14; V: TRBV5-1; J: TRBJ1-4; D: TRBD1; DNA: TGCGCCAGCAGCGGGGACAGGCCTAATGAAAAACTGTTTTTT; CDR3: CASSGDRPNEKLFF
size: NA; length: 13; V: TRBV19; J: TRBJ1-2; D: NA; DNA: TGTGCCAGTAGTATCCCCCAGGGCCGGGGCTACACCTTC; CDR3: CASSIPQGRGYTF
size: few; length: 16; V: TRBV6-5; J: TRBJ2-3; D: NA; DNA: TGTGCCAGCAGTTACACGAGACTACCCACGGCAGATACGCAGTATTTT; CDR3: CASSYTRLPTADTQYF
size: NA; length: 14; V: TRBV19; J: TRBJ1-1; D: NA; DNA: TGTGCCAGTAGTATGTGGGGACAGAACACTGAAGCTTTCTTT; CDR3: CASSMWGQNTEAFF
size: NA; length: 18; V: TRBV15; J: TRBJ2-7; D: TRBD2; DNA: TGTGCCACCAGCAGAGATTCCCCTAGCGGGAGGGTCTCCTACGAGCAGTACTTC; CDR3: CATSRDSPSGRVSYEQYF
size: few; length: 15; V: TRBV5-1; J: TRBJ1-2; D: NA; DNA: TGCGCCAGCAGCTTGGACCGAGCAGGTGCCAATGGCTACACCTTC; CDR3: CASSLDRAGANGYTF
size: NA; length: 15; V: TRBV9; J: TRBJ2-1; D: TRBD2; DNA: TGTGCCAGCAGCCCCCGAGCGGGGGGGCAGAATGAGCAGTTCTTC; CDR3: CASSPRAGGQNEQFF
size: NA; length: 13; V: TRBV5-4; J: TRBJ1-2; D: NA; DNA: TGTGCCAGCAGCTCCTACAGGGTTAGTGGCTACACCTTC; CDR3: CASSSYRVSGYTF
size: NA; length: 16; V: TRBV5-8; J: TRBJ2-2; D: NA; DNA: TGTGCCAGCAGCTCCCGGTGGAGGGATGGGACCGGGGAGCTGTTTTTT; CDR3: CASSSRWRDGTGELFF
size: once; length: 14; V: TRBV5-8; J: TRBJ2-5; D: NA; DNA: TGTGCCAGCAGCCTAGGACACTCAGGGGAGACCCAGTACTTC; CDR3: CASSLGHSGETQYF
size: NA; length: 15; V: TRBV4-1; J: TRBJ1-1; D: NA; DNA: TGCGCCAGCAGCTTGGACAGCCCCTTGAACACTGAAGCTTTCTTT; CDR3: CASSLDSPLNTEAFF
size: NA; length: 16; V: TRBV6-6; J: TRBJ2-3; D: NA; DNA: TGTGCCAGCAAAGGGGGGGCTAGCGGTAGCACAGATACGCAGTATTTT; CDR3: CASKGGASGSTDTQYF
size: few; length: 15; V: TRBV6-1; J: TRBJ1-4; D: NA; DNA: TGTGCCAGCAGTGAAAGGGGAAGTAGATTTGAAAAACTGTTTTTT; CDR3: CASSERGSRFEKLFF
size: NA; length: 16; V: TRBV29-1; J: TRBJ1-2; D: TRBD1; DNA: TGCAGCGTGGCCGGGACAGGGTCATTCGGGAACTATGGCTACACCTTC; CDR3: CSVAGTGSFGNYGYTF
size: NA; length: 15; V: TRBV5-1; J: TRBJ2-5; D: NA; DNA: TGCGCCAGCAGCTTGGGCACAGCCCCTGGGGAGACCCAGTACTTC; CDR3: CASSLGTAPGETQYF
size: NA; length: 15; V: TRBV6-5; J: TRBJ2-1; D: TRBD2; DNA: TGTGCCAGCAGGACCGGACTAGCGTCGTACAATGAGCAGTTCTTC; CDR3: CASRTGLASYNEQFF
size: once; length: 16; V: TRBV4-1; J: TRBJ2-3; D: NA; DNA: TGCGCCAGCAGCCAAGAGTGGGGCCAGGTCCCAGATACGCAGTATTTT; CDR3: CASSQEWGQVPDTQYF
size: NA; length: 14; V: TRBV2; J: TRBJ2-7; D: TRBD2; DNA: TGTGCCAGCAGTCGGGAGGGTGGGGACTACGAGCAGTACTTC; CDR3: CASSREGGDYEQYF
size: NA; length: 16; V: TRBV7-3; J: TRBJ2-1; D: TRBD2; DNA: TGTGCCAGCAGCTTACCCCCTGCGGGGGATTACAATGAGCAGTTCTTC; CDR3: CASSLPPAGDYNEQFF
size: NA; length: 16; V: TRBV6-4; J: TRBJ2-7; D: TRBD1; DNA: TGTGCCAGCAGTGACTCGTCGGGACAGGGGAGCTACGAGCAGTACTTC; CDR3: CASSDSSGQGSYEQYF
size: NA; length: 14; V: TRBV29-1; J: TRBJ1-1; D: TRBD1; DNA: TGCAGCGTTGTAACAGGGGCCGCTCAGACTGAAGCTTTCTTT; CDR3: CSVVTGAAQTEAFF
size: NA; length: 13; V: TRBV7-9; J: TRBJ2-2; D: TRBD1; DNA: TGTGCCAGCCAAACAGGGGTTACCGGGGAGCTGTTTTTT; CDR3: CASQTGVTGELFF
size: NA; length: 16; V: TRBV3-1/TRBV3-2; J: TRBJ2-7; D: TRBD1; DNA: TGTGCCAGCAGCCAAGAGGGACAGGGGATCGGTTACGAGCAGTACTTC; CDR3: CASSQEGQGIGYEQYF
size: NA; length: 16; V: TRBV5-1; J: TRBJ1-6; D: TRBD1; DNA: TGCGCCAGCAGGGCGGAAAATGGACAGGGAAGGTCACCCCTCCACTTT; CDR3: CASRAENGQGRSPLHF
size: NA; length: 16; V: TRBV11-2; J: TRBJ1-1; D: TRBD1; DNA: TGTGCCAGCAGCTCTTGGGACAGAGGTATGAACACTGAAGCTTTCTTT; CDR3: CASSSWDRGMNTEAFF
size: once; length: 18; V: TRBV24-1; J: TRBJ2-5; D: TRBD1; DNA: TGTGCCACCAGTGACCCCGGACAGGGGGCTAGTTTGCAAGAGACCCAGTACTTC; CDR3: CATSDPGQGASLQETQYF
size: NA; length: 13; V: TRBV6-5; J: TRBJ1-1; D: NA; DNA: TGTGCCAGCAGTTACTCCAGGAACACTGAAGCTTTCTTT; CDR3: CASSYSRNTEAFF
size: NA; length: 12; V: TRBV10-3; J: TRBJ1-1; D: NA; DNA: TGTGCCATCAGTTCGACAGGAACTGAAGCTTTCTTT; CDR3: CAISSTGTEAFF
size: NA; length: 16; V: TRBV30; J: TRBJ1-1; D: TRBD1; DNA: TGTGCCTGGAGTCTCCGGGACAGGGGCCGCCTGGGTGAAGCTTTCTTT; CDR3: CAWSLRDRGRLGEAFF